This T cell receptor beta chain was obtained from a study of T cell changes during pregnancy in multiple sclerosis (dated by TCRdb to about 2019). About the investigation overall: In women with multiple sclerosis, the researchers looked at how the T cell repertoire shifted as pregnancy progressed.

The library was built by means of the immunoSEQ multiplex PCR assay. TCRdb provides this immuneACCESS table in a form limited to in-frame rearrangements. Some clones are lacking; in checked studies, under half of them reflect an unresolved V gene, and why the rest are absent is not known. This sample comprises tens of thousands of clones, about 89% of them detected only once. About 6.9% of the sample comes from the top ten. About this clone itself: Its antigen has not been determined. Base qualities are not at hand, and no much larger clone is one base apart.

CDR3 length: 16 amino acids, cysteine to phenylalanine. This entry keeps only the CDR3 DNA: 48 bases, framed from base 1. Trimming leaves V shorter by 6 bases and J shorter by 7 bases, with the junction holding 12 bases beyond the gene matches. CDR1 LNHNV and CDR2 YYDKDF are derived from the germline V gene (reference sequence). The receptor was isolated from a female donor with multiple sclerosis, enrolled in a pregnancy study. Sequenced material: CD8+ T cells from peripheral blood mononuclear cells, taken in the second trimester of pregnancy. The V and J segments used are TRBV15 and TRBJ1-6; 7 middle bases align to TRBD1. The CDR3 reads as follows: CATRTDDRVGNSPLHF. The DNA sequence follows: TGTGCCACCAGGACTGACGACAGGGTGGGAAATTCACCCCTCCACTTT.